This T cell receptor (beta chain) was sequenced for a study of T cell repertoires in cytomegalovirus infection (dated by TCRdb to about 2019). For the study in its entirety: The peptide stimulations were aimed at well-studied HLA-B-restricted epitopes as well as recently identified HLA-C-restricted CMV epitopes, whose presentation resists viral immunomodulation. Donor HLA type was relevant to the analysis, as public TCR beta signatures indicated carriage of CMV infection together with the matching HLA type.

The treatment or condition label, read with the paper, signifies: in vitro stimulation with specific CMV peptide epitopes to enrich CMV-specific T cells. This clonotype was observed many times. Its recognized antigen is unknown. No base quality values were provided; no much bigger clone lies one nucleotide off. CDR3 length: 14 amino acids, cysteine to phenylalanine. CDR3 DNA only is kept here, 42 bases in frame from base 1. The germline V gene yields SGHAT for CDR1 and FQNNGV for CDR2. V has 1 base trimmed and J has 7 bases trimmed; junction bases matching no gene number 3. Sequencing was performed on an Illumina HiSeq 1500. TCRdb reprocessing: public reads trimmed at Q25 with fastp, clones called with MiXCR, in-frame beta chains kept. Every CDR3 protein is listed once, alongside the most common genes and DNA of its rows. This sample holds roughly 860,000 distinct CDR3 sequences; 30% to 35% were observed only once. Around 12% of the sample comes from the top ten.

The investigation overall reported the following: The ex vivo response was dominated by HLA-C-restricted CMV-specific TCR beta clonotypes, which also provided the single most frequent clonotype in two of eight donors. Cumulative frequency of public TCR beta family members discriminated carriers of CMV infection plus the relevant HLA type in this cohort and an independent 352-donor cohort.

The sequence was collected from a human donor in good health (CMV status not recorded). Some clones in this sample may be carry-over from other donors' samples. This chain is built from TRBV11-2 and TRBJ2-1; 8 central bases correspond to TRBD1. The sequenced sample was cultured CD8+ T cells from PBMCs, obtained from culture after CMV antigen stimulation. The CDR3 here reads CASSLGTGRNEQFF. The DNA sequence is given as TGTGCCAGCAGCTTAGGGACAGGGAGGAATGAGCAGTTCTTC.